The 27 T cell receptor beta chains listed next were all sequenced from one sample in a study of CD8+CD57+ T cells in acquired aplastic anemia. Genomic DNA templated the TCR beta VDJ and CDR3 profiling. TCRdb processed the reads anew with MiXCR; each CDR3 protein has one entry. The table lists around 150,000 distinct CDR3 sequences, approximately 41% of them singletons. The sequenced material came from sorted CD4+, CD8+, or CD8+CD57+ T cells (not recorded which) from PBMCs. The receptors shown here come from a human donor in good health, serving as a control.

The CDR3 nucleotides read TGTGCCATCAGTAGGGGAAATTCGTATGGCTACACCTTC. This translates into CAISRGNSYGYTF. The chain carries TRBV10-3 and TRBJ1-2; D perhaps matches TRBD1 (5 bases). The CDR3 totals 13 residues. Germline V gene lookup returns CDR1 ENHRY and CDR2 SYGVKD. The V gene lost 5 bases and the J gene lost 5 bases, with 12 bases spanning the gap.

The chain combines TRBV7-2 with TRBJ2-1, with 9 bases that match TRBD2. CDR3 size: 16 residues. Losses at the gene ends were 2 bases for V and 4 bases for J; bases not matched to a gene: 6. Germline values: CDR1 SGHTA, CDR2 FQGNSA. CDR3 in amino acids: CASSLTGLADYNEQFF. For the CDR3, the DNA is TGTGCCAGCAGCTTAACGGGACTAGCAGATTACAATGAGCAGTTCTTC.

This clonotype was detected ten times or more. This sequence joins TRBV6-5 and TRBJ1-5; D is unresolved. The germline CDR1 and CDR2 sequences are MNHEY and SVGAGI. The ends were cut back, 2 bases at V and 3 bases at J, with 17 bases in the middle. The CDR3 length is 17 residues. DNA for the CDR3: TGTGCCAGCAGTTACCCCCAATGGATGGGAGCCAATCAGCCCCAGCATTTT. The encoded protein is CASSYPQWMGANQPQHF.

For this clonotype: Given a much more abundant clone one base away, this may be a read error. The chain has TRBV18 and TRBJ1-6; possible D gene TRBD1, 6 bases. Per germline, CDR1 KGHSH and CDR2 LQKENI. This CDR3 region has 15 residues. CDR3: CARSPPSGAGSPLHF. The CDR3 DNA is TGTGCCCGCTCACCACCGTCAGGGGCTGGTTCACCCCTCCACTTT.

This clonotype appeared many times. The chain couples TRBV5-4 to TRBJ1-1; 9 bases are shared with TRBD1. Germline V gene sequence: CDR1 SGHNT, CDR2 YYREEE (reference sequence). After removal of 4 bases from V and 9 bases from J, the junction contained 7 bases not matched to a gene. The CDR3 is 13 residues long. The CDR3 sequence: CASSTGQGGKAFF. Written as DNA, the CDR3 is TGTGCCAGCAGCACGGGACAGGGAGGCAAAGCTTTCTTT.

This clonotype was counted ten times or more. CDR3 DNA: TGTGCCACCAGCGGCCAGAGGTCCGGGACAGGGCGCGATGAGCAGTTCTTC. It yields the protein CATSGQRSGTGRDEQFF. The chain carries TRBV15 and TRBJ2-1; 9 nucleotides line up with TRBD1. With 5 bases clipped from V and 8 bases from J, the junction kept 16 bases outside the gene matches. Germline CDR1 reads LNHNV; CDR2 reads YYDKDF (reference sequence). The CDR3 has 17 residues.

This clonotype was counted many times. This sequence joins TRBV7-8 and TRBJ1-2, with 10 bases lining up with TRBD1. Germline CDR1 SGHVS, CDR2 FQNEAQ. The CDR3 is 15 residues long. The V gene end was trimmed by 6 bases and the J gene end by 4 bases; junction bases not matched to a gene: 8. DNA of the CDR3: TGTGCCAGCAGTCAAGACAGGGGGCCTGGCTATGGCTACACCTTC. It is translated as CASSQDRGPGYGYTF.

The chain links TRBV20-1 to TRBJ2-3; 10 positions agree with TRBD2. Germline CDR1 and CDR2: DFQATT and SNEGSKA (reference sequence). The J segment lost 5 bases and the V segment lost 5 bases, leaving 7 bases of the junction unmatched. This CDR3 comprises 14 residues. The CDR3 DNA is TGCAGTGCTCAAAGCGGGGGGGTTGGAGATACGCAGTATTTT. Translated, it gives CSAQSGGVGDTQYF.

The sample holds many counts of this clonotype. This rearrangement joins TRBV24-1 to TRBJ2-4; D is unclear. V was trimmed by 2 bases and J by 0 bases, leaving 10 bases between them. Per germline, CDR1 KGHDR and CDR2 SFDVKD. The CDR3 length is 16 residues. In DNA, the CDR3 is TGTGCCACCAGTGATTCAGGCGGTCTAGCCAAAAACATTCAGTACTTC. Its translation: CATSDSGGLAKNIQYF.

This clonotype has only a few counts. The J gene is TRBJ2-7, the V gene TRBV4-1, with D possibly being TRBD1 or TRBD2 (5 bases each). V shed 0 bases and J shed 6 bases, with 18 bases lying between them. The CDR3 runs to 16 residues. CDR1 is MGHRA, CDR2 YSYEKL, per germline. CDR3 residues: CASSQEARAPGSEQYF. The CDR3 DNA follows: TGCGCCAGCAGCCAAGAGGCGCGGGCCCCAGGGAGCGAGCAGTACTTC.

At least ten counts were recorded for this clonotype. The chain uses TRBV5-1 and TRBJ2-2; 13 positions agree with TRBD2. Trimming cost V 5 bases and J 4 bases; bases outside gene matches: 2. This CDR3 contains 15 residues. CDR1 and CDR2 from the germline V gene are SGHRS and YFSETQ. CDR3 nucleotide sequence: TGCGCCAGCAGGTGGACTAGCGGGAGCACCGGGGAGCTGTTTTTT. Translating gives CASRWTSGSTGELFF.

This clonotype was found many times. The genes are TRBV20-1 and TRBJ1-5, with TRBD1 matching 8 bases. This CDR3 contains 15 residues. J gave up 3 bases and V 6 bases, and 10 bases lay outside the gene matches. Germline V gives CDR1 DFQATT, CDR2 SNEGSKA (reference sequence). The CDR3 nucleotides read TGCAGTGCAGGGACAGGTAGAAGGTTCAATCAGCCCCAGCATTTT. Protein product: CSAGTGRRFNQPQHF.

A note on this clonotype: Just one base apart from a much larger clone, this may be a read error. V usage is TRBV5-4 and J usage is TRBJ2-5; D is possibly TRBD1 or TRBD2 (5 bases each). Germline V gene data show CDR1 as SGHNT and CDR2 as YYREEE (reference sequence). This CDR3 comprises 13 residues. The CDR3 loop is CASSGGIQETLYF. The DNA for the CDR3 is TGTGCCAGCAGCGGGGGTATTCAAGAGACCCTGTACTTC.

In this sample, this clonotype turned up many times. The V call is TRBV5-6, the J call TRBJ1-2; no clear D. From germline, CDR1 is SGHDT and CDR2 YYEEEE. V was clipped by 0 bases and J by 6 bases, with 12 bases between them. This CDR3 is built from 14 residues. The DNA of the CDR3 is TGTGCCAGCAGCTTGGATCCAGCCGGGGATGGCTACACCTTC. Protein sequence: CASSLDPAGDGYTF.

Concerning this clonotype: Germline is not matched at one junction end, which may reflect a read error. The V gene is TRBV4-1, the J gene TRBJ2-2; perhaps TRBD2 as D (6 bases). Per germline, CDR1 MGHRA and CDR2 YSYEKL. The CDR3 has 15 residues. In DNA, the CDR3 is TGCGCCAGCGGCCAAGATGCGGGAATAACCGGGGAGCTGTTTTTT. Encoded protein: CASGQDAGITGELFF.

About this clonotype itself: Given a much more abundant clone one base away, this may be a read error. CDR3 sequence (DNA): TGCGCCGGCAGCCCGGAGGGGTCCCCAGTCTATGGCTACACCTTC. Translating it yields CAGSPEGSPVYGYTF. The V gene is TRBV5-1, the J gene TRBJ1-2, with D perhaps TRBD1 (5 bases). The CDR3 has 15 amino acids. Germline loops: CDR1 SGHRS, CDR2 YFSETQ.

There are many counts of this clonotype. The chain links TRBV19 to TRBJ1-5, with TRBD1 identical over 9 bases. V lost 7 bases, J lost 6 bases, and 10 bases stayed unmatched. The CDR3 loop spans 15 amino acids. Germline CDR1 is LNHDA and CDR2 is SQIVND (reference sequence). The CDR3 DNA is TGTGCCAGTACCAGGGACAGGGTCTTGGGTCAGCCCCAGCATTTT. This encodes CASTRDRVLGQPQHF.

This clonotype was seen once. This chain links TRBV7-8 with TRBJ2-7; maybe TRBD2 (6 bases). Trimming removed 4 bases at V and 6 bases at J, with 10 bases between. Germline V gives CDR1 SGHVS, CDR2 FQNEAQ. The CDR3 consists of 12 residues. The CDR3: CASSSGLGEQYF. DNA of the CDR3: TGTGCCAGCAGCTCGGGACTTGGCGAGCAGTACTTC. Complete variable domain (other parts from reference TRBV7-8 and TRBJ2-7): GAGVSQSPRYKVAKRGQDVALRCDPISGHVSLFWYQQALGQGPEFLTYFQNEAQLDKSGLPSDRFFAERPEGSVSTLKIQRTQQEDSAVYLCASSSGLGEQYFGPGTRLTVT.

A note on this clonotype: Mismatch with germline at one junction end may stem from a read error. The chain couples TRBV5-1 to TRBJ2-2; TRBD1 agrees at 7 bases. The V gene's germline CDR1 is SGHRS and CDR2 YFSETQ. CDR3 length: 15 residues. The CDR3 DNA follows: TGCGCCAGCAGCCCGGGACAGCTGAACACCGGGGAGCTGCTTTTT. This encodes CASSPGQLNTGELLF. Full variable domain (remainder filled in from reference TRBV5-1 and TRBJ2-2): KAGVTQTPRYLIKTRGQQVTLSCSPISGHRSVSWYQQTPGQGLQFLFEYFSETQRNKGNFPGRFSGRQFSNSRSEMNVSTLELGDSALYLCASSPGQLNTGELLFGEGSRLTVL.

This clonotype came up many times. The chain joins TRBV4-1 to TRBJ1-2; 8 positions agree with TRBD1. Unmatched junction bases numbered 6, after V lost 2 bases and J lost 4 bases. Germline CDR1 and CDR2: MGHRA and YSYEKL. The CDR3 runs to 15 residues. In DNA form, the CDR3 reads TGCGCCAGCAGCCAAAGGACAGGGCCAGTCTATGGCTACACCTTC. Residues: CASSQRTGPVYGYTF.

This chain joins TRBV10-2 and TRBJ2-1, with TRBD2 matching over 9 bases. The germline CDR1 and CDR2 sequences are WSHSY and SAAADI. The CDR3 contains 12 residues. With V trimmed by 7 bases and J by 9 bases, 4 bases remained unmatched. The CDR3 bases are TGCGCCAGCAATAGCGGGGGCCTTGAGCAGTTCTTC. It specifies CASNSGGLEQFF.

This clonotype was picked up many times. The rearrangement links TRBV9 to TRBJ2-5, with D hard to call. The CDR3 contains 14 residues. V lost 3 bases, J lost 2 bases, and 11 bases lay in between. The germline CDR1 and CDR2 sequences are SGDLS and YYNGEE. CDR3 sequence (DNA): TGTGCCAGCAGCGGCTACGGAACTCAAGAGACCCAGTACTTC. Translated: CASSGYGTQETQYF.

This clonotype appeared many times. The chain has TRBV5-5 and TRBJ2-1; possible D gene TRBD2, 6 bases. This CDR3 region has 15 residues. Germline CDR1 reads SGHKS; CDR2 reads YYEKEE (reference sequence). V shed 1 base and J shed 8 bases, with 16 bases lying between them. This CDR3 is CASSLLSVRRDEQFF. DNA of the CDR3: TGTGCCAGCAGCTTGCTATCGGTAAGGAGGGATGAGCAGTTCTTC.

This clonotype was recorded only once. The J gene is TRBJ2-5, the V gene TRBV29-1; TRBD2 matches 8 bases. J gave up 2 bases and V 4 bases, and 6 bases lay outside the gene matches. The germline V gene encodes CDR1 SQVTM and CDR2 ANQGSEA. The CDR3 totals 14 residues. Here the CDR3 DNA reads TGCAGCGTTGGGCAACTAGCGGATCAAGAGACCCAGTACTTC. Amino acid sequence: CSVGQLADQETQYF.

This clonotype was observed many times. CDR3 bases: TGCGCCAGCAGCTTTGACAGGGGGCTGAACTATGGCTACACCTTC. This codes for CASSFDRGLNYGYTF. The chain has TRBV5-1 and TRBJ1-2; TRBD1 aligns across 10 bases. The CDR3 contains 15 residues. The trim removed 2 bases at V and 2 bases at J, leaving 3 bases unmatched. From germline, CDR1 is SGHRS and CDR2 YFSETQ.

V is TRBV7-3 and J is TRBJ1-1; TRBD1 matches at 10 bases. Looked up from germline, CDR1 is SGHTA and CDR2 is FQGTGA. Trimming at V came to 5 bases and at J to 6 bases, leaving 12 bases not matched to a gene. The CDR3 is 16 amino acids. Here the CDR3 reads CASSNSRGQGLSEAFF. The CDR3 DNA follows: TGTGCCAGCAGCAACTCCCGGGGACAGGGGCTTTCTGAAGCTTTCTTT.

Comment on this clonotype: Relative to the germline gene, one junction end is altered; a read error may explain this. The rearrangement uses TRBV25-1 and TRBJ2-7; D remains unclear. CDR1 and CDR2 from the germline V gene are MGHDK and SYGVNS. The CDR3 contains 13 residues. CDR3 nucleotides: TGTGCCAGCAGTGTTAGGCAGGCCTACGAGCAGCACTTC. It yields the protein CASSVRQAYEQHF.